The T cell receptor (beta chain) described here comes from a study of lymphopenia after photon versus proton radiotherapy (dated by TCRdb to between 2019 and 2020). Regarding the complete study: In patients with gastrointestinal tumors who developed high-grade lymphopenia, the study compared the immunological effects of photon radiation therapy with those of proton radiation therapy. The cohort included under 25 patients with gastrointestinal tumors who developed lymphopenia after receiving either photon or proton therapy. The study was designed to characterize how the impact on the immune system differs between the two radiation modalities.

Points the paper makes about the study in general: After the lymphocyte count nadir, repertoires from photon-treated patients showed oligoclonal expansion, particularly of CD8+ Temra cells, and this expansion drove the decline in diversity. The survival association was assessed only in patients who died, and better survival with proton therapy was presented by the authors as a possibility rather than a demonstrated result. Among patients across the cohort who died, overall survival time showed an inverse correlation with a larger post-nadir drop in TCR diversity. Relative stability during treatment was observed in proton-treated patients, whereas loss of naive T cells and TCR diversity and gain of effector/memory populations were observed in photon-treated patients.

Library prep was done by the immunoSEQ multiplex PCR assay. Alongside multiparametric flow cytometry, deep sequencing of rearranged TCR beta loci was used to profile the T cell repertoires. TCRdb obtained this table from immuneACCESS and retained in-frame rearrangements with V and J assigned. These tables miss some clones; where compared with another copy, unresolved V genes account for less than half of the shortfall, and the remainder is unexplained. In all, the sample holds about 55,000 clones, and roughly 80% of those were seen once. Together, the top ten hold just over 2% of the sample. Turning to this clone: Its specific antigen is unknown. Base qualities were left out, and no much larger clone turns up one base away.

The CDR3 has 16 amino acids, counting the end cysteine and phenylalanine. Of all the DNA, just the CDR3 is kept, 48 bases in frame from base 1. For CDR1 and CDR2, the germline V gene (reference sequence) lists MNHNY and SVGAGI. Unmatched junction bases come to 14, with V trimmed by 5 bases and J by 8 bases. This receptor was identified in a man in his sixties with pancreatic cancer. Material: peripheral blood, obtained from a patient treated with proton-based radiotherapy. The chain uses TRBV6-6 and TRBJ2-4, with 8 bases in between that match TRBD2. This receptor carries the CDR3 CASSPGSGSTVDIQYF. The nucleotide sequence reads as follows: TGTGCCAGCAGTCCGGGGAGCGGGAGTACAGTTGACATTCAGTACTTC.